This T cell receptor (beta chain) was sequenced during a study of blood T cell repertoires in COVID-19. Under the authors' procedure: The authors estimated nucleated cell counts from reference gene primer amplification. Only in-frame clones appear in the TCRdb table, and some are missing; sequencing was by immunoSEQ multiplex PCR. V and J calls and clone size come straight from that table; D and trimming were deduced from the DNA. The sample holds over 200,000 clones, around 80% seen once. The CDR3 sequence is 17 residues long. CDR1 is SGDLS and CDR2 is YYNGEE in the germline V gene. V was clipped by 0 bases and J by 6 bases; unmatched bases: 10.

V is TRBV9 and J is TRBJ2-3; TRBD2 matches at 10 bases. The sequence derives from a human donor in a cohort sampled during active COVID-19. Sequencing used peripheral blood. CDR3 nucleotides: TGTGCCAGCAGCGTAGGCTCCAGCGGGAGGGCCACGGATACGCAGTATTTT. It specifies CASSVGSSGRATDTQYF.